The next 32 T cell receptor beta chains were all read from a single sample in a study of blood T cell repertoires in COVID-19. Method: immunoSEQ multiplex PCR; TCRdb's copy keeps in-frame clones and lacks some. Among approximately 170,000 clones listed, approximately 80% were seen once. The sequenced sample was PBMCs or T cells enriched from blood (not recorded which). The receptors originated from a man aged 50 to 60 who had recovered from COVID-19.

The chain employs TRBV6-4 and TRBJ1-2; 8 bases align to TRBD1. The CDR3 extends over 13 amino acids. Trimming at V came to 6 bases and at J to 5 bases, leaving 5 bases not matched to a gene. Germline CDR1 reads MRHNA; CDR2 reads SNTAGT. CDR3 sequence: CASRGTGEYGYTF. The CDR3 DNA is TGTGCCAGCAGGGGGACAGGAGAATATGGCTACACCTTC.

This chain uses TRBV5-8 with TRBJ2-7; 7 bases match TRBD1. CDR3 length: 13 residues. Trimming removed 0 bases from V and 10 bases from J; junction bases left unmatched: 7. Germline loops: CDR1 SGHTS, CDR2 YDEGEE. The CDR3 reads CASSLAGQLGQYF. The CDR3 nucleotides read TGTGCCAGCAGCTTGGCGGGACAGCTCGGTCAGTACTTC.

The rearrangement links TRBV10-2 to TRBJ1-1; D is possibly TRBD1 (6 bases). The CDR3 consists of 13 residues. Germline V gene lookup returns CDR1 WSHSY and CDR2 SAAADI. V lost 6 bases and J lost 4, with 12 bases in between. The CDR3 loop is CASSRGGGTEAFF. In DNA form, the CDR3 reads TGCGCCAGCAGCAGGGGTGGGGGCACTGAAGCTTTCTTT.

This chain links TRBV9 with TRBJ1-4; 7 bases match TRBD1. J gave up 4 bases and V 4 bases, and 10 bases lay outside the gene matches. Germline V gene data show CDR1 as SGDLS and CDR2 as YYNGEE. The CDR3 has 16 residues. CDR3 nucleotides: TGTGCCAGCAGCACCACGGGGACAGTCCTTAATGAAAAACTGTTTTTT. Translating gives CASSTTGTVLNEKLFF.

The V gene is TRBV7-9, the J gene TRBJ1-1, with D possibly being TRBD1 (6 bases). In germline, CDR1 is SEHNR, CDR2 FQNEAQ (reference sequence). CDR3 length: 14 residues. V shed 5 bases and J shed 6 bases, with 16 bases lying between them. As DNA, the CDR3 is TGTGCCAGCAGCCCCGTGACAGGTGGCGCTGAAGCTTTCTTT. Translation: CASSPVTGGAEAFF.

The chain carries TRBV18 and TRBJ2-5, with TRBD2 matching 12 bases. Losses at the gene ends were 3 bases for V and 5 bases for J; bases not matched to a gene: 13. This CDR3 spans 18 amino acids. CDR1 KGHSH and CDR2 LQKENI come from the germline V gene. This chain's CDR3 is CASSPMASGGALRETQYF. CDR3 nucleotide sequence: TGTGCCAGCTCACCGATGGCTAGCGGGGGGGCCTTACGGGAGACCCAGTACTTC.

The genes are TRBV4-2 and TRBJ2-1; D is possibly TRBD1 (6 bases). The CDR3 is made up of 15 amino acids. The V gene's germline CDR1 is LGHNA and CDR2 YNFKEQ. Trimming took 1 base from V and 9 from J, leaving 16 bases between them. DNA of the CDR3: TGTGCCAGCAGCCAAGGAAAACAGGGCGTGGGTGAGCAGTTCTTC. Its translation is CASSQGKQGVGEQFF.

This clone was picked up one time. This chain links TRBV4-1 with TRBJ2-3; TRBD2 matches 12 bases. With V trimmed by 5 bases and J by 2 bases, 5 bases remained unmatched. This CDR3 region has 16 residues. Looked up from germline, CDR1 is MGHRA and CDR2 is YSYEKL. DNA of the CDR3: TGCGCCAGCAGCTTACGACTAGCGGGGGACACAGATACGCAGTATTTT. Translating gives CASSLRLAGDTDTQYF.

This chain's CDR3 is CASSYTGQSYEQYF. In DNA form, the CDR3 reads TGTGCCAGCAGCTATACGGGACAGAGCTACGAGCAGTACTTC. The V and J genes are TRBV6-5 and TRBJ2-7, with TRBD1 identical over 7 bases. The CDR3 has 14 amino acids. V shed 6 bases and J 3 bases; nucleotides not matched to a gene: 8. Germline values: CDR1 MNHEY, CDR2 SVGAGI.

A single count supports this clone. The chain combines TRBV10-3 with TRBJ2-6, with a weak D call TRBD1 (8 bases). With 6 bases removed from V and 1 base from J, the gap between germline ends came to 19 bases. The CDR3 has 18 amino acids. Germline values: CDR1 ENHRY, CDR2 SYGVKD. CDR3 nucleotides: TGTGCCATCAGGGGGGGGACAGGACTTAAATCTGGGGCCAACGTCCTGACTTTC. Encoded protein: CAIRGGTGLKSGANVLTF.

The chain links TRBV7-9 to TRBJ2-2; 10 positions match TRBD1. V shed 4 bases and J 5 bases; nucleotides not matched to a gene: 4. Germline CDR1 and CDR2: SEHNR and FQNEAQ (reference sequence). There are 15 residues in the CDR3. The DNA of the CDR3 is TGTGCCAGCAGCTCTCCGGGACAGGGGACCGGGGAGCTGTTTTTT. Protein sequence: CASSSPGQGTGELFF.

The chain's CDR3 is CASSQDSGARTGELFF. The CDR3 coding sequence is TGTGCCAGCAGCCAAGATAGCGGGGCTCGGACCGGGGAGCTGTTTTTT. The chain carries TRBV3-1 (or the pseudogene TRBV3-2) and TRBJ2-2; 8 bases align to TRBD2. The CDR3 is made up of 16 amino acids. The V gene end was trimmed by 0 bases and the J gene end by 5 bases; junction bases not matched to a gene: 5. Per the germline V gene, CDR1 is LGHDT and CDR2 is YNNKEL (reference sequence).

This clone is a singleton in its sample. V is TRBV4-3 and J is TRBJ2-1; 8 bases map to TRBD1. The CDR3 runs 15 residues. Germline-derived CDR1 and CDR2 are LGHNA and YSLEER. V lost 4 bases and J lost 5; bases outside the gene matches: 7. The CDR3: CASSPDRDPNNEQFF. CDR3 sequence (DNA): TGCGCCAGCAGCCCGGACAGGGACCCCAACAATGAGCAGTTCTTC.

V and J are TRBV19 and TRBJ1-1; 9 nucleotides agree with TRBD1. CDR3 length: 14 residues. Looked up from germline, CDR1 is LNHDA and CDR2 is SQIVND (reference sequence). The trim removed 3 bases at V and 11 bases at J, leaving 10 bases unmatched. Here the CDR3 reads CASSIRVQGASAFF. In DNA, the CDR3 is TGTGCCAGTAGTATTCGAGTACAGGGGGCCTCGGCTTTCTTT.

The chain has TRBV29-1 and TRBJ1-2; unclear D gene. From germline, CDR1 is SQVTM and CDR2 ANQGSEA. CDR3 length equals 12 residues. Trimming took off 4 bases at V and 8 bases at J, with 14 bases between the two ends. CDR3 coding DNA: TGCAGCGTTGGATCAGCCATGGAGGGCTACACCTTC. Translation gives CSVGSAMEGYTF.

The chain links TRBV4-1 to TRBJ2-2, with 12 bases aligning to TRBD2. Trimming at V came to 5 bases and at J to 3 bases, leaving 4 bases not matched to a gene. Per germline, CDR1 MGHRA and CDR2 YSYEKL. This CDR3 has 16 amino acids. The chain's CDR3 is CASSLLAGGDTGELFF. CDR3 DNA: TGCGCCAGCAGCTTACTAGCGGGGGGAGACACCGGGGAGCTGTTTTTT.

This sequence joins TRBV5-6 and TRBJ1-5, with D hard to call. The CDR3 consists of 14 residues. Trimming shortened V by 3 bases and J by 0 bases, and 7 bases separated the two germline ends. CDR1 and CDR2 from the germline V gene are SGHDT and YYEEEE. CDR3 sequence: CASSSSYSNQPQHF. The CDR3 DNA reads TGTGCCAGCAGCTCTTCCTATAGCAATCAGCCCCAGCATTTT.

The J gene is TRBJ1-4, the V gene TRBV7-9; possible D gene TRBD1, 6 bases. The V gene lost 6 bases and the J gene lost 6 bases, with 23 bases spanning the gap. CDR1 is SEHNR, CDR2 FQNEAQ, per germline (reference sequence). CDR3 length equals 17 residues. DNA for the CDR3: TGTGCCAGCAGTTCCCCGATCCCGTGGCAGGGGTATGAAAAACTGTTTTTT. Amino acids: CASSSPIPWQGYEKLFF.

This CDR3 is CASSVGGITEAFF. The CDR3 DNA reads TGCGCCAGCAGTGTGGGGGGGATAACTGAAGCTTTCTTT. The chain recombines TRBV10-1 with TRBJ1-1, with D perhaps TRBD1 (5 bases). This CDR3 is built from 13 residues. V shed 4 bases and J shed 5 bases, with 11 bases lying between them. Germline V gives CDR1 WNHNN, CDR2 SYGVQD (reference sequence).

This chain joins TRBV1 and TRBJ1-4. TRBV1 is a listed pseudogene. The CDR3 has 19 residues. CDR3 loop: CTSSQGNGQLRGTNEKLFF. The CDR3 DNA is TGCACCAGCAGCCAAGGTAACGGCCAATTACGGGGAACTAATGAAAAACTGTTTTTT.

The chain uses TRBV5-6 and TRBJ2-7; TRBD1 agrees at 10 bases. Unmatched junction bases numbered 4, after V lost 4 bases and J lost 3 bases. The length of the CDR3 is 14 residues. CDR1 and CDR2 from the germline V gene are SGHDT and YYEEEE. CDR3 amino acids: CASSIRDRGYEQYF. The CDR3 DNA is TGTGCCAGCAGCATCCGGGACAGGGGCTACGAGCAGTACTTC.

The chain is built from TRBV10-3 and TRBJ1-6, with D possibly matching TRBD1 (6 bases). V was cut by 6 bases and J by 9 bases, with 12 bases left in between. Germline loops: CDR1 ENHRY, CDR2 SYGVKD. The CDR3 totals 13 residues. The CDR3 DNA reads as TGTGCCATCAGGCAGGGGAACGGTTCACCCCTCCACTTT. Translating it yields CAIRQGNGSPLHF.

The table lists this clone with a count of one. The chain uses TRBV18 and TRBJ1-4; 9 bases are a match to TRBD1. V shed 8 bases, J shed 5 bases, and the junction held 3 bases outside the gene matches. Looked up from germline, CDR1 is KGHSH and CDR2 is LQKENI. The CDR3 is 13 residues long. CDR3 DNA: TGTGCCAGCCAGGGACAGGGAAATGAAAAACTGTTTTTT. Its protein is CASQGQGNEKLFF. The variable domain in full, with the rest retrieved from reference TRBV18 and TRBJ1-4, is NAGVMQNPRHLVRRRGQEARLRCSPMKGHSHVYWYRQLPEEGLKFMVYLQKENIIDESGMPKERFSAEFPKEGPSILRIQQVVRGDSAAYFCASQGQGNEKLFFGSGTQLSVL.

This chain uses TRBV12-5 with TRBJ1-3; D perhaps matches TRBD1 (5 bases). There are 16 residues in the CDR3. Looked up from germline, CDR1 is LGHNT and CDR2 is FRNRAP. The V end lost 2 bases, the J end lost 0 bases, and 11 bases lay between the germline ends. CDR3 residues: CASGLYVGGSGNTIYF. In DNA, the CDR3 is TGTGCTAGTGGTTTGTATGTGGGGGGCTCTGGAAACACCATATATTTT.

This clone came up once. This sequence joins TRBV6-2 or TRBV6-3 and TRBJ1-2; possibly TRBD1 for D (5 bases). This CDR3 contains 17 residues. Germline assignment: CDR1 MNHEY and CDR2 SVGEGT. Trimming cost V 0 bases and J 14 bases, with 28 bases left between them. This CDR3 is CASSYSGPLAKGSLQTF. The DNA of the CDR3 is TGTGCCAGCAGTTACTCGGGGCCCCTCGCGAAGGGGTCCCTTCAAACCTTC.

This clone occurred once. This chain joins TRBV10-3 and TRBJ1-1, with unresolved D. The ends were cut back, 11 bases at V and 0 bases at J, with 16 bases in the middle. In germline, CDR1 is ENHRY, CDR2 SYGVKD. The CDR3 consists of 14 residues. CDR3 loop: CAVTGGVMNTEAFF. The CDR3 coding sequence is TGTGCCGTCACCGGCGGGGTCATGAACACTGAAGCTTTCTTT.

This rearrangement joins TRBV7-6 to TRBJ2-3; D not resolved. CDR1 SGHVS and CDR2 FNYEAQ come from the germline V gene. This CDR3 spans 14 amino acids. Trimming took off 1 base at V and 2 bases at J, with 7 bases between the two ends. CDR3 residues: CASSLDEATDTQYF. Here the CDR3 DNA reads TGTGCCAGCAGCTTAGATGAAGCCACAGATACGCAGTATTTT.

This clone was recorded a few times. The CDR3 bases are TGTGCCAGCAGCCAGGGGGACAGGAGGGGCGACACTGAAGCTTTCTTT. Translated: CASSQGDRRGDTEAFF. J is TRBJ1-1 and V is TRBV4-2; 8 bases agree with TRBD1. Per the germline V gene, CDR1 is LGHNA and CDR2 is YNFKEQ. CDR3 size: 16 residues. The V and J ends lost 3 bases and 3 bases, in that order; junction bases with no gene match: 9.

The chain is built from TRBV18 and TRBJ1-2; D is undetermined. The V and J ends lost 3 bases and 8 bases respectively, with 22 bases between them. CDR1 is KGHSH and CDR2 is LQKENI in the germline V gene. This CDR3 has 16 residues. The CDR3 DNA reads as TGTGCCAGCTCACCGGGATTTTTGGAGGCCGCGGAGGGCTACACCTTC. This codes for CASSPGFLEAAEGYTF.

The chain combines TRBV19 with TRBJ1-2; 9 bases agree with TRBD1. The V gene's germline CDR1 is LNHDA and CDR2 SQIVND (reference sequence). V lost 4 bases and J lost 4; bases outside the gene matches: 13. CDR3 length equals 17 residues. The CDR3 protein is CASSKEFRDRVFYGYTF. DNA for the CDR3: TGTGCCAGTAGTAAAGAATTCCGGGACAGGGTTTTCTATGGCTACACCTTC.

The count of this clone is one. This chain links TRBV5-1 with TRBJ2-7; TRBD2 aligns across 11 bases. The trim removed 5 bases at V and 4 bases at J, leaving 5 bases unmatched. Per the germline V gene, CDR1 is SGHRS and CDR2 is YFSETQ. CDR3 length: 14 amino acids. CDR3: CASSSGGANYEQYF. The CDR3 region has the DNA TGCGCCAGCAGTAGCGGGGGGGCAAATTACGAGCAGTACTTC. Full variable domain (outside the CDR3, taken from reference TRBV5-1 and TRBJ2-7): KAGVTQTPRYLIKTRGQQVTLSCSPISGHRSVSWYQQTPGQGLQFLFEYFSETQRNKGNFPGRFSGRQFSNSRSEMNVSTLELGDSALYLCASSSGGANYEQYFGPGTRLTVT.

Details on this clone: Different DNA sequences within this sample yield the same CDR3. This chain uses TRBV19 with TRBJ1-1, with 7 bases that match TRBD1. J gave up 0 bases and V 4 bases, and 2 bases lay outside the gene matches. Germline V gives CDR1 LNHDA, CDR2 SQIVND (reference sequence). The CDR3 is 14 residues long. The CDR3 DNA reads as TGTGCCAGTAGTAGGACAGGATTGAACACTGAAGCTTTCTTT. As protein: CASSRTGLNTEAFF. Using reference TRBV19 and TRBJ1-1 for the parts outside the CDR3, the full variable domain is DGGITQSPKYLFRKEGQNVTLSCEQNLNHDAMYWYRQDPGQGLRLIYYSQIVNDFQKGDIAEGYSVSREKKESFPLTVTSAQKNPTAFYLCASSRTGLNTEAFFGQGTRLTVV.